A selection of T cell receptor beta chains follows, all from one sample in a study of T cells in localized non-small cell lung cancer. Using immunoSEQ multiplex PCR, the repertoire was profiled, and TCRdb retains in-frame clones only, with some absent. The sample yields fewer than 25,000 clones, around 90% seen once. The sequencing here drew on peripheral blood, taken before any cancer treatment. These receptors all stem from a male donor at least 60 years old with stage I lung adenocarcinoma. The CDR3 runs from the conserved cysteine through the conserved F or W. The D gene is left open where the match is weak. Only part of the rows carry a size: once, few, many, or a class if the clone is expanded.

>TRBD1|once|TRBJ2-1|TRBV4-2
CASSAPGQDLREQFF
TGTGCCAGCAGCGCTCCGGGACAGGACCTTCGTGAGCAGTTCTTC
>.|.|TRBJ2-5|TRBV18
CASSPKETQYF
TGTGCCAGCTCCCCGAAGGAGACCCAGTACTTC
>.|.|TRBJ1-5|TRBV21-1
CASSSRTGPNQPQHF
TGTGCCAGCAGCTCCCGGACAGGGCCCAATCAGCCCCAGCATTTT
>TRBD1|.|TRBJ2-3|TRBV7-2
CASSLQGALADTQYF
TGTGCCAGCAGCCTACAGGGGGCTTTAGCAGATACGCAGTATTTT
>TRBD1|.|TRBJ1-3|TRBV6-6
CASTQGGSSGNTIYF
TGTGCCAGCACCCAGGGGGGCAGCTCTGGAAACACCATATATTTT
>.|.|TRBJ1-1|TRBV7-8
CASSLDRNTEAFF
TGTGCCAGCAGCTTGGACAGGAACACTGAAGCTTTCTTT
>.|.|TRBJ1-1|TRBV28
CASSRLGAGVNTEAFF
TGTGCCAGCAGTCGTTTAGGGGCAGGGGTTAACACTGAAGCTTTCTTT
>TRBD1|.|TRBJ1-5|TRBV4-3
CASSQSAGTADQPQHF
TGCGCCAGCAGCCAATCCGCCGGGACAGCGGATCAGCCCCAGCATTTT
>TRBD2|.|TRBJ2-1|TRBV28
CASSGSKGLASYNEQFF
TGTGCCAGCAGTGGGAGCAAAGGACTAGCGTCATACAATGAGCAGTTCTTC
>.|.|TRBJ2-5|TRBV4-1
CASSRGRGVWETQYF
TGCGCCAGCAGCCGCGGAAGGGGAGTGTGGGAGACCCAGTACTTC
>.|.|TRBJ1-2|TRBV7-2
CASSSTRDGDYGYTF
TGTGCCAGCAGCTCAACAAGGGACGGCGACTATGGCTACACCTTC
>TRBD1|.|TRBJ1-2|TRBV6-1
CASIPRGQGDYGYTF
TGTGCCAGCATCCCGAGGGGACAGGGGGACTATGGCTACACCTTC
>.|.|TRBJ2-1|TRBV5-1
CASTLGGMGNEQFF
TGCGCCAGCACCTTGGGAGGAATGGGCAATGAGCAGTTCTTC
>TRBD1|.|TRBJ1-4|TRBV7-9
CASSLGGQGNEKLFF
TGTGCCAGCAGCTTAGGGGGACAGGGTAATGAAAAACTGTTTTTT
>TRBD1|.|TRBJ2-7|TRBV5-1
CASSLGQGGEQYF
TGCGCCAGCAGCTTGGGACAGGGCGGCGAGCAGTACTTC
>.|.|TRBJ2-2|TRBV28
CASSLPGPGNGELFF
TGTGCCAGCAGTTTACCCGGCCCGGGGAACGGGGAGCTGTTTTTT